One and the same sample provided the 6 T cell receptor beta chains below, sequenced in a study of blood T cell repertoires in COVID-19 (TCRdb year 2020). The receptor library was made with the immunoSEQ multiplex PCR assay. Entries here come from immuneACCESS through TCRdb and include only in-frame sequences with V and J called. Some clones fail to appear in such tables; in the studies checked, an unresolved V gene covers under half of the shortfall, and the cause of the remainder is unknown. Across this sample there are 200,000 to 300,000 clones, with around four fifths seen only once. Of the sample, 5% to 8% falls within the top ten clones. The specimen sequenced was peripheral blood. Receptors originate from a woman in her fifties or sixties with active or convalescent COVID-19.

The rearrangement joins TRBV7-9 to TRBJ2-5; D may be TRBD2 (5 bases). The CDR3 consists of 13 residues. The germline V and J ends were trimmed by 5 bases and 5 bases, with 12 bases remaining between them. Germline loops: CDR1 SEHNR, CDR2 FQNEAQ (reference sequence). Here the CDR3 reads CASSPTSLETQYF. CDR3 DNA: TGTGCCAGCAGCCCCACTAGTCTGGAGACCCAGTACTTC.

This clone was recorded only once. The chain is built from TRBV24-1 and TRBJ2-7, with 9 bases matching TRBD2. This CDR3 region has 17 residues. Per germline, CDR1 KGHDR and CDR2 SFDVKD. Trimming at V came to 2 bases and at J to 3 bases, leaving 10 bases not matched to a gene. In DNA form, the CDR3 reads TGTGCCACCAGTGATTCGCAGCGGGGGGTCGAGCTCTACGAGCAGTACGTC. Protein sequence: CATSDSQRGVELYEQYV.

V and J are TRBV3-1 (or the pseudogene TRBV3-2) and TRBJ2-5, with TRBD2 identical over 10 bases. Germline assignment: CDR1 LGHDT and CDR2 YNNKEL (reference sequence). V dropped 4 bases and J dropped 1; count of bases not matched to a gene: 3. CDR3 size: 15 residues. The CDR3 DNA follows: TGTGCCAGCAGCCTCCGACTAGCGGGCCAAGAGACCCAGTACTTC. It specifies CASSLRLAGQETQYF.

This clone was counted between two and nine times. The chain employs TRBV11-3 and TRBJ2-1; D gene uncertain. In germline, CDR1 is SGHNT, CDR2 YENEEA. There are 14 residues in the CDR3. Trimming shortened V by 2 bases and J by 12 bases, and 17 bases separated the two germline ends. As DNA, the CDR3 is TGTGCCAGCAGCTTAAGAAATGCGCGCACCGGGCAGTTCTTC. It encodes CASSLRNARTGQFF.

CDR3 bases: TGTGCCAGCAGCCAAGGACATAGTAATTCACCCCTCCACTTT. The encoded protein is CASSQGHSNSPLHF. The chain couples TRBV13 to TRBJ1-6; a weak D match, TRBD1 (5 bases). V lost 5 bases and J 6 bases, leaving 11 bases between the germline ends. From germline, CDR1 is PRHDT and CDR2 FYEKMQ (reference sequence). This CDR3 has 14 residues.

The table lists this clone with a few counts. This sequence joins TRBV3-1 (or the pseudogene TRBV3-2) and TRBJ2-1; D gene unclear. CDR3 length equals 15 residues. The germline gives CDR1 LGHDT, CDR2 YNNKEL (reference sequence). Trimming pared 1 base from V and 7 bases from J, leaving 14 bases between. This CDR3 is CASSQGSPNQNEQFF. In nucleotides, the CDR3 is TGTGCCAGCAGCCAAGGGAGCCCGAATCAGAATGAGCAGTTCTTC.